This TCR beta chain stems from a study of blood T cell repertoires in COVID-19. Looking at the study overall: From the United States, Italy and Spain came samples of acute and convalescent COVID-19. Nucleic acid was either cDNA or gDNA, and it came from T cells, B-cell-depleted T cells, or PBMCs.

Germline V lookup: CDR1 SGHRS, CDR2 YFSETQ. The V and J ends lost 8 bases and 6 bases, in that order; junction bases with no gene match: 17. The CDR3 totals 15 residues. Authors' processing steps: Researchers report that nucleated cell counts were estimated from reference gene primer amplification. Only in-frame clones appear in the TCRdb table, and some are missing; sequencing was by immunoSEQ multiplex PCR. The V and J calls and clone size are taken from that table; D and trimming were inferred from the DNA. The sample shows a few hundred thousand clones, about 90% of them seen only once. This TCR was recovered from a man between 40 and 49 years old with acute or convalescent COVID-19. The source material was peripheral blood. The rearrangement links TRBV5-1 to TRBJ2-7, with 7 bases identical to TRBD1. The CDR3 nucleotides are TGCGCCAGTAACCCCACCGCGACAGGGATCGGCGAGCAGTACTTC. Protein product: CASNPTATGIGEQYF.